This T cell receptor (beta chain) comes out of a study of blood T cell repertoires in COVID-19. Background on the study: Whether acute or convalescent, the COVID-19 samples came from the United States, Italy and Spain. The analysed material was cDNA or gDNA that came from T cells, B-cell-depleted T cells, or PBMCs.

This CDR3 is built from 14 residues. The germline V gene encodes CDR1 SQVTM and CDR2 ANQGSEA. V shed 3 bases and J 9 bases; nucleotides not matched to a gene: 11. Those enrolled in Seattle joined during active infection and were followed longitudinally afterward. In the original workflow: Amplification of reference gene primers was used by the study to estimate nucleated cell counts. The protocol was immunoSEQ multiplex PCR, while the TCRdb copy is restricted to in-frame clones and leaves out a portion. V, J and clone size derive from that table, while D and trimming were established from the DNA sequence. The table records 50,000 to 65,000 clones, roughly 84% of them present only once.

The chain links TRBV29-1 to TRBJ2-1; 7 positions agree with TRBD2. The sequence came from a man in his sixties with COVID-19, enrolled during active disease. The sequenced sample consisted of peripheral blood. In nucleotides, the CDR3 is TGCAGCGTTGATAGGGGCGGGAGCGGTAGTGAGCAGTTCTTC. Translating gives CSVDRGGSGSEQFF.